This T cell receptor (beta chain) was retrieved from a study of cytotoxic CD8 clonotypes in ibrutinib-treated CLL. Generated by immunoSEQ multiplex PCR, the TCRdb table keeps only in-frame clones and is missing some. The sample has about 76,000 clones, over 65% seen once. Trimming removed 2 bases from V and 0 bases from J; junction bases left unmatched: 1. Germline assignment: CDR1 SGHRS and CDR2 YFSETQ. The CDR3 loop spans 15 amino acids. This TCR was sampled from a human donor with chronic lymphocytic leukemia. The sequenced sample was PBMCs, obtained after 24 months of ibrutinib treatment. The V and J genes are TRBV5-1 and TRBJ1-5; 8 nucleotides align to TRBD1. CDR3 amino acids: CASSLTGGSNQPQHF. The CDR3 region has the DNA TGCGCCAGCAGCTTAACAGGGGGTAGCAATCAGCCCCAGCATTTT.